The 7 T cell receptor beta chains below were found in one sample sequenced in a study of early T cells in non-severe SARS-CoV-2 infection. TCRdb re-analysed the 5' RACE reads in MiXCR, keeping a single row per CDR3 protein. The table records roughly 50,000 distinct CDR3 sequences, about 7.7% of them present only once. The sample consisted of whole blood, taken at baseline. Every receptor here comes from an adult who was a healthcare worker with PCR-confirmed SARS-CoV-2 infection or an uninfected control (not recorded which).

At least ten counts were recorded for this clonotype. CDR3 residues: CASSSQGALTGELFF. The CDR3 nucleotides are TGTGCCAGCAGCTCGCAGGGGGCGCTCACCGGGGAGCTGTTTTTT. J is TRBJ2-2 and V is TRBV7-2; TRBD1 agrees at 8 bases. This CDR3 spans 15 amino acids. CDR1 and CDR2 (germline): SGHTA, FQGNSA. The V gene end was trimmed by 4 bases and the J gene end by 4 bases; junction bases not matched to a gene: 5.

As DNA, the CDR3 is TGTGCCAGCAGCCCTCCCGGAGTAGCGTTCTACAATGAGCAGTTCTTC. Protein sequence: CASSPPGVAFYNEQFF. This chain uses TRBV3-1 with TRBJ2-1; a weak D match, TRBD2 (5 bases). V lost 4 bases and J lost 3, with 16 bases in between. Germline values: CDR1 LGHDT, CDR2 YNNKEL (reference sequence). This CDR3 spans 16 amino acids.

At least ten counts were recorded for this clonotype. The chain recombines TRBV7-2 with TRBJ2-1, with D possibly matching TRBD2 (5 bases). Germline CDR1 reads SGHTA; CDR2 reads FQGNSA. V was pared by 0 bases and J by 8 bases, with 11 bases between. This CDR3 has 14 amino acids. CDR3 coding DNA: TGTGCCAGCAGCTTAGCGGGAGTAAATCATGAGCAGTTCTTC. Amino acid sequence: CASSLAGVNHEQFF. The whole variable domain, remainder taken from reference TRBV7-2 and TRBJ2-1, is GAGVSQSPSNKVTEKGKDVELRCDPISGHTALYWYRQSLGQGLEFLIYFQGNSAPDKSGLPSDRFSAERTGGSVSTLTIQRTQQEDSAVYLCASSLAGVNHEQFFGPGTRLTVL.

This clonotype was seen more than once but under ten times. The chain joins TRBV2 to TRBJ2-5, with no clear D. Germline-derived CDR1 and CDR2 are SNHLY and FYNNEI. V was trimmed by 1 base and J by 4 bases, leaving 13 bases between them. The CDR3 loop spans 15 amino acids. The CDR3 nucleotides are TGTGCCAGCAGTGAAGGAGGCTTGGGCTCAGAGACCCAGTACTTC. This gives the protein CASSEGGLGSETQYF.

In this sample, this clonotype turned up a few times. This chain connects TRBV7-9 to TRBJ2-5, with a possible D match to TRBD1 (7 bases). Trimming removed 7 bases at V and 2 bases at J, with 17 bases between. The V gene's germline CDR1 is SEHNR and CDR2 FQNEAQ (reference sequence). This CDR3 contains 15 residues. The CDR3 reads CASTHDREAQETQYF. CDR3 coding DNA: TGTGCCAGCACGCACGACAGGGAGGCACAAGAGACCCAGTACTTC. The whole variable domain, remainder taken from reference TRBV7-9 and TRBJ2-5, is DTGVSQNPRHKITKRGQNVTFRCDPISEHNRLYWYRQTLGQGPEFLTYFQNEAQLEKSRLLSDRFSAERPKGSFSTLEIQRTEQGDSAMYLCASTHDREAQETQYFGPGTRLLVL.

This clonotype was observed many times. The V gene is TRBV10-3, the J gene TRBJ1-1, with 7 nucleotides matching TRBD1. V trimming: 6 bases; J trimming: 4 bases; junction bases outside the gene matches: 5. The CDR3 totals 13 residues. CDR1 and CDR2 (germline): ENHRY, SYGVKD. As DNA, the CDR3 is TGTGCCATCAGAGGGACAGCCATCACTGAAGCTTTCTTT. Its protein is CAIRGTAITEAFF.

This clonotype was counted ten times or more. The chain is built from TRBV4-3 and TRBJ2-5, with no clear D. The CDR3 sequence is 13 residues long. Per germline, CDR1 LGHNA and CDR2 YSLEER. V dropped 3 bases and J dropped 1 base, with 6 bases sitting between them. The CDR3 region has the DNA TGCGCCAGCAGCCATGCGATCCAAGAGACCCAGTACTTC. Its translation: CASSHAIQETQYF.